This T cell receptor (beta chain) was retrieved from a study of shared T cell receptors in the human thymus. The CDR3 is 20 residues long. Germline CDR1 is LNHDA and CDR2 is SQIVND (reference sequence). V lost 2 bases, J lost 0 bases, and 16 bases stayed unmatched. Produced via immunoSEQ multiplex PCR; TCRdb's table is partial and in-frame only. In the table there are hundreds of thousands of clones, more than 75% of which are singletons. This clone was found a few times. The sample was also linked to a second study, of human thymus T cells.

The source is a boy under two years old with a congenital heart defect. The rearrangement joins TRBV19 to TRBJ2-1; TRBD1 aligns across 7 bases. Material: thymocytes. CDR3 sequence: CASSITHPSQGQSSYNEQFF. The CDR3 bases are TGTGCCAGTAGTATAACACACCCCTCCCAGGGACAGAGCTCCTACAATGAGCAGTTCTTC.